This TCR beta chain derives from a study of OX40 agonist ivuxolimab in advanced cancers. General study points: In the 0.1 to 3.0 mg/kg range, CD4+ and CD8+ blood T cells had expanded clonally by week 6. Certain nonresponders additionally had low normalized T-cell clonal expansion.

The protocol was immunoSEQ multiplex PCR, while the TCRdb copy is restricted to in-frame clones and leaves out a portion. The table lists 65,000 to 85,000 clones, roughly 92% of them singletons, with under 0.7% in the top ten. V lost 10 bases, J lost 7 bases, and 20 bases lay in between. Germline CDR1 reads WNHNN; CDR2 reads SYGVQD (reference sequence). The CDR3 is made up of 13 amino acids. As for this clone: What it binds is unknown.

The chain uses TRBV10-1 and TRBJ2-7; TRBD2 might be the D (6 bases). Sequenced material: CD4+ or CD8+ T cells sorted from blood, taken in a trial of the OX40 agonist ivuxolimab. The TCR was taken from an adult with an advanced solid tumor such as melanoma, head and neck, liver or kidney cancer. CDR3 in DNA: TGCGCCACTCACGGAGGGGTCGCGTGTGAGCAGTACTTC. Its translation: CATHGGVACEQYF.